The source of this TCR beta chain is a study of T cell responses to AZD1222 COVID-19 vaccine. Broader study findings: Spike regions recognized by vaccine-associated CD4 TCRs spanned the protein, led by 160-218 and 743-854. Spike-specific TCR depth and breadth grew after two AZD1222 doses.

Notes on this clone: Its specificity is not known.

Pooling of second doses given at about 4 or about 12 weeks was done. This CDR3 has 15 residues. With V trimmed by 3 bases and J by 6 bases, 5 bases remained unmatched. CDR1 KGHSH and CDR2 LQKENI come from the germline V gene. Measured with immunoSEQ multiplex PCR; TCRdb has only the in-frame clones, and not every one. This table has around 130,000 clones, roughly nine tenths appearing once. The sample consisted of peripheral blood, taken 28 days after the second AZD1222 dose. The sequence came from an adult who received the AZD1222 COVID-19 vaccine. V usage is TRBV18 and J usage is TRBJ2-1, with 10 nucleotides matching TRBD2. Here the CDR3 DNA reads TGTGCCAGCTCACCCCCGGGACTAGCGACCAATGAGCAGTTCTTC. Its protein is CASSPPGLATNEQFF.